The present entry profiles one T cell receptor beta chain with its context. The ends were cut back, 2 bases at V and 7 bases at J, with 8 bases in the middle. The CDR3 extends over 13 amino acids. Germline CDR1 reads MNHEY; CDR2 reads SMNVEV (reference sequence). This specimen comes from a study of cytomegalovirus exposure and HLA in healthy donors. 60 Vbeta and 13 Jbeta primers were used in PCR. Sequencing used immunoSEQ multiplex PCR; TCRdb keeps in-frame clones, though not all of them. The sample totals about 130,000 clones. The chain recombines TRBV27 with TRBJ2-2, with D tentatively TRBD1 (6 bases). The sequence was collected from a man younger than 45 in good health and CMV-seronegative. The material sequenced was PBMCs. The CDR3 is CASSLQDSGELFF. The CDR3 coding sequence is TGTGCCAGCAGTTTACAGGACAGCGGGGAGCTGTTTTTT.